This TCR beta chain was captured by sequencing in a study of blood T cells in healthy people across ages. This clonotype was counted a few times. Its matching antigen is unknown. Whole-study findings and limits: Changes in expanded clonotypes were possibly confounded, as the CMV status of donors was unknown. TCR beta diversity correlated strongly with naive T cell percentage. In long-lived donors, naive CD4+ cell counts and diversity exceeded those of aged donors.

J lost 0 bases, V lost 2 bases, and 9 bases had no gene match. The V gene's germline CDR1 is MNHEY and CDR2 SMNVEV (reference sequence). This CDR3 has 19 amino acids. Sample-barcoded 5' priming and a J-beta primer mix drove a second PCR of roughly 7 to 11 cycles. TCRdb re-analysed the 5' RACE reads in MiXCR, keeping a single row per CDR3 protein. The sample includes some 1.8 million distinct CDR3 sequences, roughly 43% of them seen just once. The gene calls are TRBV27 and TRBJ2-6; 8 bases align to TRBD1. The sequenced sample consisted of blood. This clonotype was sampled from a human donor in good health. The CDR3 region is CASSLIAPDRGSGANVLTF. The CDR3 region has the DNA TGTGCCAGCAGTTTAATAGCCCCAGACAGGGGCTCTGGGGCCAACGTCCTGACTTTC.